The 20 T cell receptor beta chains presented below share a single source sample, sequenced in a study of graft-versus-host responses after intestinal transplantation. TCRdb's copy holds only in-frame clones and misses some; the assay was immunoSEQ multiplex PCR. This table holds 9,000 to 13,000 clones, under 85% found once. The starting material, graft tissue, was processed to release intraepithelial and lamina propria lymphocytes. Specimen: ileum tissue, collected 23 days after intestinal transplant. The receptors were gathered from a human patient who received an intestinal transplant, so some T cells may come from the graft donor.

The CDR3 protein is CASSLAGEANEQFF. DNA for the CDR3: TGCGCCAGCAGCTTAGCGGGAGAGGCGAATGAGCAGTTCTTC. The rearrangement joins TRBV5-1 to TRBJ2-1, with 8 bases fitting TRBD2. CDR3 size: 14 residues. V dropped 2 bases and J dropped 7; count of bases not matched to a gene: 5. CDR1 is SGHRS, CDR2 YFSETQ, per germline.

V gene TRBV7-9 combines with J gene TRBJ2-1, with D possibly matching TRBD2 (6 bases). From germline, CDR1 is SEHNR and CDR2 FQNEAQ (reference sequence). V lost 0 bases and J lost 8, with 20 bases in between. The CDR3 is 17 residues long. CDR3 bases: TGTGCCAGCAGCTTAGCTCGGGCGGGGAGAGTGAGCGATGAGCAGTTCTTC. Translation: CASSLARAGRVSDEQFF.

This chain connects TRBV4-2 to TRBJ2-7, with 9 nucleotides matching TRBD2. Germline values: CDR1 LGHNA, CDR2 YNFKEQ. Trimming removed 0 bases from V and 4 bases from J; junction bases left unmatched: 7. The CDR3 has 16 residues. CDR3 DNA sequence: TGTGCCAGCAGCCAAGAGGATGCGGGAGGGTGGTACGAGCAGTACTTC. It encodes CASSQEDAGGWYEQYF.

The chain carries TRBV28 and TRBJ1-5; D gene unclear. CDR1 and CDR2 from the germline V gene are MDHEN and SYDVKM. V lost 2 bases and J lost 6, with 5 bases in between. The CDR3 is 12 residues long. This chain's CDR3 is CASSLRGQPQHF. CDR3 bases: TGTGCCAGCAGTTTACGGGGTCAGCCCCAGCATTTT.

The chain combines TRBV28 with TRBJ2-6; TRBD1 or TRBD2 may be the D gene (5 bases each). V lost 6 bases and J lost 8, with 14 bases in between. The CDR3 is made up of 14 amino acids. The germline CDR1 and CDR2 sequences are MDHEN and SYDVKM. CDR3 nucleotides: TGTGCCAGCAGGCCCGGGACGTCACCCAACGTCCTGACTTTC. Amino acids: CASRPGTSPNVLTF.

This clone was seen a handful of times. V and J are TRBV7-9 and TRBJ2-2; D is possibly TRBD1 or TRBD2 (5 bases each). Germline V gene sequence: CDR1 SEHNR, CDR2 FQNEAQ (reference sequence). Trimming left V 0 bases short and J 3 bases short, with 17 bases between. The CDR3 is 18 residues long. The CDR3: CASSLAGRQRPYTGELFF. DNA for the CDR3: TGTGCCAGCAGCTTAGCCGGCCGACAGCGGCCTTACACCGGGGAGCTGTTTTTT.

By share, this clone counts as medium-sized. V and J are TRBV27 and TRBJ1-5, with 9 bases matching TRBD1. CDR1 and CDR2 from the germline V gene are MNHEY and SMNVEV (reference sequence). J was trimmed by 0 bases and V by 6 bases; bases with no gene match: 9. The CDR3 is 17 residues long. Here the CDR3 reads CASRTGQGLYSNQPQHF. In DNA, the CDR3 is TGTGCCAGCAGGACGGGACAGGGCCTTTATAGCAATCAGCCCCAGCATTTT.

CDR3 residues: CASSSEQGARQPQHF. The CDR3, as DNA: TGTGCCAGCAGTTCCGAACAGGGGGCGCGTCAGCCCCAGCATTTT. The chain carries TRBV27 and TRBJ1-5; 9 bases are shared with TRBD1. J was trimmed by 6 bases and V by 4 bases; bases with no gene match: 7. CDR3 length: 15 amino acids. Per germline, CDR1 MNHEY and CDR2 SMNVEV (reference sequence).

Notes on this clone: Its ends do not fully match the called genes, so a read error is possible. The rearrangement links TRBV6-5 to TRBJ1-2; tentatively, D is TRBD1 (6 bases). This CDR3 contains 13 residues. The V gene's germline CDR1 is MNHEY and CDR2 SVGAGI. The CDR3 here is CAISEQGRGGYTF. Written as DNA, the CDR3 is TGTGCCATCAGTGAACAGGGAAGGGGTGGCTACACCTTC.

This clone was recorded once. J is TRBJ1-5 and V is TRBV2, with a weak D call TRBD1 (5 bases). The CDR3 extends over 15 amino acids. In germline, CDR1 is SNHLY, CDR2 FYNNEI. The V and J ends lost 4 bases and 4 bases respectively, with 14 bases between them. In DNA, the CDR3 is TGTGCCAGCAGTGTAGACAGCCTGCCTAATCAGCCCCAGCATTTT. Protein: CASSVDSLPNQPQHF.

CDR3 loop: CASSLGGRTDTQYF. The DNA of the CDR3 is TGTGCCAGCAGCTTGGGGGGGCGCACAGATACGCAGTATTTT. The rearrangement links TRBV5-4 to TRBJ2-3; maybe TRBD1 (6 bases). The CDR3 runs to 14 residues. From germline, CDR1 is SGHNT and CDR2 YYREEE (reference sequence). The V end was cut by 0 bases, the J end by 1 base, with 6 bases between.

V and J are TRBV5-1 and TRBJ1-5; D is perhaps TRBD1 (5 bases). The V gene's germline CDR1 is SGHRS and CDR2 YFSETQ. Trimming removed 4 bases from V and 0 bases from J, with 11 bases in between. The CDR3 contains 15 residues. CDR3 sequence (DNA): TGCGCCAGCAGCCTGGGGCTGAATAGCAATCAGCCCCAGCATTTT. This codes for CASSLGLNSNQPQHF. Based on the CDR3 plus reference TRBV5-1 and TRBJ1-5, the full variable domain is KAGVTQTPRYLIKTRGQQVTLSCSPISGHRSVSWYQQTPGQGLQFLFEYFSETQRNKGNFPGRFSGRQFSNSRSEMNVSTLELGDSALYLCASSLGLNSNQPQHFGDGTRLSIL.

This clone was counted only a few times. This chain links TRBV10-1 with TRBJ2-1, with unresolved D. CDR3 length: 15 residues. The V gene's germline CDR1 is WNHNN and CDR2 SYGVQD (reference sequence). V was clipped by 7 bases and J by 0 bases, with 13 bases between them. CDR3 region: CASKTRSPSYNEQFF. DNA of the CDR3: TGCGCCAGCAAGACGAGGTCTCCCTCCTACAATGAGCAGTTCTTC.

The chain employs TRBV5-4 and TRBJ2-5; D may match TRBD1 or TRBD2 (5 bases each). V lost 3 bases and J lost 5, with 14 bases in between. CDR1 is SGHNT and CDR2 is YYREEE in the germline V gene (reference sequence). This CDR3 has 14 amino acids. The CDR3 bases are TGTGCCAGCAGCTCCTCAGGGTGGGACGAGACCCAGTACTTC. Residues: CASSSSGWDETQYF.

The chain has TRBV6-5 and TRBJ1-6; D gene unclear. Per the germline V gene, CDR1 is MNHEY and CDR2 is SVGAGI. The CDR3 contains 16 residues. V was clipped by 0 bases and J by 1 base, with 7 bases between them. The CDR3 protein is CASSYSEGSYNSPLHF. The CDR3 bases are TGTGCCAGCAGTTACTCGGAGGGATCCTATAATTCACCCCTCCACTTT.

V usage is TRBV12-5 and J usage is TRBJ1-2, with a possible D match to TRBD1 (5 bases). The CDR3 extends over 18 amino acids. Trimming left V 0 bases short and J 4 bases short, with 21 bases between. CDR1 and CDR2 from the germline V gene are LGHNT and FRNRAP. The CDR3 nucleotides are TGTGCTAGTGGTTTGGTGGCCGAGGTCAGGGACTTCTCCTATGGCTACACCTTC. It encodes CASGLVAEVRDFSYGYTF.

The sample holds a few counts of this clone. The J gene is TRBJ2-7, the V gene TRBV5-1, with 10 positions matching TRBD1. The CDR3 totals 13 residues. Per germline, CDR1 SGHRS and CDR2 YFSETQ. Trimming removed 7 bases from V and 4 bases from J; junction bases left unmatched: 5. CDR3 nucleotides: TGCGCCAGCTCCCGGGACAGGGGTTACGAGCAGTACTTC. It codes for CASSRDRGYEQYF.

The chain links TRBV15 to TRBJ2-1; D may be TRBD1 (5 bases). CDR1 is LNHNV and CDR2 is YYDKDF in the germline V gene (reference sequence). V was cut by 5 bases and J by 12 bases, with 20 bases left in between. The CDR3 extends over 14 amino acids. The CDR3 sequence is CATSGPGRFQGQFF. In DNA, the CDR3 is TGTGCCACCAGCGGACCGGGCCGATTTCAGGGGCAGTTCTTC.

The chain combines TRBV5-8 with TRBJ2-3, with D perhaps TRBD1 (6 bases). Trimming left V 1 base short and J 6 bases short, with 12 bases between. The CDR3 runs 14 residues. From germline, CDR1 is SGHTS and CDR2 YDEGEE. The CDR3 sequence is CASSLYQGWDTQYF. Written as DNA, the CDR3 is TGTGCCAGCAGCTTGTATCAGGGGTGGGATACGCAGTATTTT.

The chain carries TRBV2 and TRBJ2-1; 12 bases align to TRBD2. The CDR3 sequence is 15 residues long. Germline CDR1 is SNHLY and CDR2 is FYNNEI. Trimming at V came to 6 bases and at J to 6 bases, leaving 6 bases not matched to a gene. The chain's CDR3 is CASSPGTSGRNEQFF. The CDR3 region has the DNA TGTGCCAGCAGCCCGGGGACTAGCGGGCGCAATGAGCAGTTCTTC.